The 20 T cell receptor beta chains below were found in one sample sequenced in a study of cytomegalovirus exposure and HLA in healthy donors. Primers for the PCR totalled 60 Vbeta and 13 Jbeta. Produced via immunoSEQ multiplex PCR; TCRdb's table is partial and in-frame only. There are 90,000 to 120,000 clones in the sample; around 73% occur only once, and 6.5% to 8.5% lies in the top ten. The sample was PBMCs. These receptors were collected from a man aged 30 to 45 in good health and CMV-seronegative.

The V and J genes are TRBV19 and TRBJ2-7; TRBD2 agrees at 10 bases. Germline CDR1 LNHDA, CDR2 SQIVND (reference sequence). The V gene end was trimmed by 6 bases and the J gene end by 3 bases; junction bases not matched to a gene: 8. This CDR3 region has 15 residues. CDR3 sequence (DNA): TGTGCCAGTAGCCCGCGGACTAGCGGCTACTACGAGCAGTACTTC. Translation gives CASSPRTSGYYEQYF.

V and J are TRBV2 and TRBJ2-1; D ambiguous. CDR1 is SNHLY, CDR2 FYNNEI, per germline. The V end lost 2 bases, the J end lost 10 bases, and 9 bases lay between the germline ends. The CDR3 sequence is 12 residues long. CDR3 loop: CASSEKLWEQFF. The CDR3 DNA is TGTGCCAGCAGTGAAAAGCTTTGGGAGCAGTTCTTC. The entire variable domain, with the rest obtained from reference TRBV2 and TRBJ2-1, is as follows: EPEVTQTPSHQVTQMGQEVILRCVPISNHLYFYWYRQILGQKVEFLVSFYNNEISEKSEIFDDQFSVERPDGSNFTLKIRSTKLEDSAMYFCASSEKLWEQFFGPGTRLTVL.

CDR3 sequence: CATSRDNAGAYTGELFF. Written as DNA, the CDR3 is TGTGCCACCAGCAGAGATAACGCAGGGGCGTACACCGGGGAGCTGTTTTTT. The rearrangement joins TRBV15 to TRBJ2-2, with a weak D call TRBD1 (6 bases). The CDR3 has 17 residues. Germline V gene sequence: CDR1 LNHNV, CDR2 YYDKDF (reference sequence). With 0 bases removed from V and 3 bases from J, the gap between germline ends came to 14 bases.

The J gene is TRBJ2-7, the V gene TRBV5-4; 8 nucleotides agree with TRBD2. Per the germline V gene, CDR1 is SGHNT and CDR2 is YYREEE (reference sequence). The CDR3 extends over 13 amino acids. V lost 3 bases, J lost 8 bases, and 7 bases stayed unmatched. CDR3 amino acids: CASSSGTSEQQYF. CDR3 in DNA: TGTGCCAGCAGCTCAGGGACTAGTGAGCAGCAGTACTTC.

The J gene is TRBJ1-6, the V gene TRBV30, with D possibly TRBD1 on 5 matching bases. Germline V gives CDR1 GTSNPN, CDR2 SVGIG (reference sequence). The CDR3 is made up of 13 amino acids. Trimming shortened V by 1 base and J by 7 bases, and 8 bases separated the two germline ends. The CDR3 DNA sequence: TGTGCCTGGAGTGCGACAGCCAATTCACCCCTCCACTTT. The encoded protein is CAWSATANSPLHF.

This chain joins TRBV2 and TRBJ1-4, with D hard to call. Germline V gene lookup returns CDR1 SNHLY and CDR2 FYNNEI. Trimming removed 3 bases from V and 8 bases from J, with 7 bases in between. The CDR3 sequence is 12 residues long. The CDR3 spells CASSDAGEKLFF. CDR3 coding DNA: TGTGCCAGCAGTGATGCGGGCGAAAAACTGTTTTTT.

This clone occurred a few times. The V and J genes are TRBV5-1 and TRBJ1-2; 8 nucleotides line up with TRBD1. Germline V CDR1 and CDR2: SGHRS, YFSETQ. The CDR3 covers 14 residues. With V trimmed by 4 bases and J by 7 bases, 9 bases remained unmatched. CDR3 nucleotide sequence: TGCGCCAGCAGCCTAACGCAGGGGGCGCGTGGCTACACCTTC. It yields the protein CASSLTQGARGYTF. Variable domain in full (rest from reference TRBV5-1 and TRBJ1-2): KAGVTQTPRYLIKTRGQQVTLSCSPISGHRSVSWYQQTPGQGLQFLFEYFSETQRNKGNFPGRFSGRQFSNSRSEMNVSTLELGDSALYLCASSLTQGARGYTFGSGTRLTVV.

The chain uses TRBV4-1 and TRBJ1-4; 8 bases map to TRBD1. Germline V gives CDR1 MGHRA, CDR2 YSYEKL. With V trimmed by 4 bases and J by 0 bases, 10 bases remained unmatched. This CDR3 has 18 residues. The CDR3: CASSRGGTGSSTNEKLFF. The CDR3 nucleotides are TGCGCCAGCAGCCGAGGAGGGACAGGCTCATCAACTAATGAAAAACTGTTTTTT.

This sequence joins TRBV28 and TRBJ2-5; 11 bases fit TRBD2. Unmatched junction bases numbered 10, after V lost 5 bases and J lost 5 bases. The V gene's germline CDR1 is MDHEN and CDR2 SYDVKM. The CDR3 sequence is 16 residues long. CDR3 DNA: TGTGCCAGCAGTCTAAATAGCGGGGGGGCGGGGGAGACCCAGTACTTC. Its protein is CASSLNSGGAGETQYF. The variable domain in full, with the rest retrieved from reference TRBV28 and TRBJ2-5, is DVKVTQSSRYLVKRTGEKVFLECVQDMDHENMFWYRQDPGLGLRLIYFSYDVKMKEKGDIPEGYSVSREKKERFSLILESASTNQTSMYLCASSLNSGGAGETQYFGPGTRLLVL.

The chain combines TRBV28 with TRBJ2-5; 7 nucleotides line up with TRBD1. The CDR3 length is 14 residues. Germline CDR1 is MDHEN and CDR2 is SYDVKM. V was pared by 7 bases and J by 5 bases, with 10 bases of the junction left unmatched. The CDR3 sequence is CASTTTDRRETQYF. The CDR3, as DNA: TGTGCCAGCACCACAACGGACAGGCGTGAGACCCAGTACTTC.

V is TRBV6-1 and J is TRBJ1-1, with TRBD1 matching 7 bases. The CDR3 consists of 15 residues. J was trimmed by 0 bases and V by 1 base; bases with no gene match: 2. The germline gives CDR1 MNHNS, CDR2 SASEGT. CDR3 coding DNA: TGTGCCAGCAGTGAAGGGACAGGAATGAACACTGAAGCTTTCTTT. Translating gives CASSEGTGMNTEAFF.

Here the CDR3 DNA reads TGTGCCAGCAAGCAGGGGGGAGAAAAACTGTTTTTT. Its protein is CASKQGGEKLFF. V usage is TRBV27 and J usage is TRBJ1-4; TRBD1 agrees at 7 bases. This CDR3 region has 12 residues. The germline CDR1 and CDR2 sequences are MNHEY and SMNVEV (reference sequence). With V trimmed by 7 bases and J by 8 bases, 4 bases remained unmatched.

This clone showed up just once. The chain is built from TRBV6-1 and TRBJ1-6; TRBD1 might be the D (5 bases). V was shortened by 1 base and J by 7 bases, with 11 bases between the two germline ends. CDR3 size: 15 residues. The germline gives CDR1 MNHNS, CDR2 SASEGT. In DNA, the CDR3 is TGTGCCAGCAGTGAAGTGTTCGGGGGAAATTCACCCCTCCACTTT. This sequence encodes CASSEVFGGNSPLHF.

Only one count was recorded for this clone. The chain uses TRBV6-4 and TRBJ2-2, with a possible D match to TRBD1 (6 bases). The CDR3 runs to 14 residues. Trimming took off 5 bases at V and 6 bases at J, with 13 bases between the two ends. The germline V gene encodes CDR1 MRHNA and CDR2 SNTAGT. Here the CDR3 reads CASSFHRDSGELFF. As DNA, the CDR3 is TGTGCCAGCAGTTTTCACAGGGATTCCGGGGAGCTGTTTTTT.

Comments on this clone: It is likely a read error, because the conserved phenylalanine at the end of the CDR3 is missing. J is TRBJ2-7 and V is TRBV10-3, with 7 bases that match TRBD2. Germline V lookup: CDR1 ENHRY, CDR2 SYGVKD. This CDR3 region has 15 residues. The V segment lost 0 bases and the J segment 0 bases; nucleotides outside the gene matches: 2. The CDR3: CAISESSSGSYEQYL. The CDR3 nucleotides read TGTGCCATCAGTGAGTCCTCTAGCGGCTCCTACGAGCAGTACCTC.

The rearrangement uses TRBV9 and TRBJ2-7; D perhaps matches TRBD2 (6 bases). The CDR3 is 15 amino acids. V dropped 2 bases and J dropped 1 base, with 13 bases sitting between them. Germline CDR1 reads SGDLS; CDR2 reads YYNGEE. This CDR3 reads CASSVGIAVSYEQYF. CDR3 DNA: TGTGCCAGCAGCGTTGGAATAGCGGTTTCCTACGAGCAGTACTTC.

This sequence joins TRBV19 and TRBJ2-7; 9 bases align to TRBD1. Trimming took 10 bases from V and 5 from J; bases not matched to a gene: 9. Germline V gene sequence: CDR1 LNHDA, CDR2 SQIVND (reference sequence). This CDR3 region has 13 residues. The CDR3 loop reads CATQDRGTDEQYF. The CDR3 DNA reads TGTGCCACCCAAGACAGGGGGACTGACGAGCAGTACTTC.

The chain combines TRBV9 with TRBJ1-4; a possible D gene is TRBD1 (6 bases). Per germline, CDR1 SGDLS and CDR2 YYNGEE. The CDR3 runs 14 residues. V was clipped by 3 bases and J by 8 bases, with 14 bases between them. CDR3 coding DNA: TGTGCCAGCAGCGCCCCAGGGGCCGGGGAAAAACTGTTTTTT. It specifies CASSAPGAGEKLFF.

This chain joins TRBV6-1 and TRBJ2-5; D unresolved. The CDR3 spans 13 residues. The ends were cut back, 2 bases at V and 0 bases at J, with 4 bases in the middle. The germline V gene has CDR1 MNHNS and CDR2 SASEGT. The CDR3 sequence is CASSEQNQETQYF. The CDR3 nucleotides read TGTGCCAGCAGTGAACAGAACCAAGAGACCCAGTACTTC.

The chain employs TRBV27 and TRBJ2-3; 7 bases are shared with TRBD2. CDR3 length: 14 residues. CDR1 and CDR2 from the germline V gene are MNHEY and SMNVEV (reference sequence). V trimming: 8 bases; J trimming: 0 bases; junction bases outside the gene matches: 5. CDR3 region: CASRGGVSTDTQYF. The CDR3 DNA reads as TGTGCCAGCCGTGGGGGGGTGAGCACAGATACGCAGTATTTT.